The 26 T cell receptor beta chains reported below all come from one sample, sequenced in a study of identical twins. TCRdb itself ran the 5' RACE reads through MiXCR, one entry per CDR3 protein. The data show about 720,000 distinct CDR3 sequences, around a sixth seen once. These records were also assigned to another study, of T cells expressing NK-cell markers.

Source material: PBMCs. Receptors were obtained from a woman in her late teens or twenties in good health.

This clonotype was counted only a few times. The chain employs TRBV11-2 and TRBJ2-1, with 9 bases fitting TRBD2. Germline trimming cut 6 bases from V and 12 bases from J; bases unmatched to any gene: 12. Germline CDR1 is SGHAT and CDR2 is FQNNGV. There are 14 residues in the CDR3. The chain's CDR3 is CASSLLRGGHGQFF. For the CDR3, the DNA is TGTGCCAGCAGTCTTCTGCGGGGGGGCCACGGGCAGTTCTTC.

This sequence joins TRBV28 and TRBJ2-7; TRBD1 is a possible D gene (6 bases). The CDR3 is 14 amino acids. V lost 3 bases and J 10 bases, leaving 19 bases between the germline ends. From germline, CDR1 is MDHEN and CDR2 SYDVKM. The CDR3 sequence: CASSFQGQGFYQYF. The CDR3 DNA sequence: TGTGCCAGCAGTTTCCAAGGGCAGGGGTTCTATCAGTACTTC. Full variable domain (remainder filled in from reference TRBV28 and TRBJ2-7): DVKVTQSSRYLVKRTGEKVFLECVQDMDHENMFWYRQDPGLGLRLIYFSYDVKMKEKGDIPEGYSVSREKKERFSLILESASTNQTSMYLCASSFQGQGFYQYFGPGTRLTVT.

This clonotype was observed a few times. The rearrangement links TRBV10-3 to TRBJ2-1, with TRBD2 as a possible D gene (6 bases). V lost 10 bases to trimming and J lost 7 bases, with 32 bases between them. CDR3 length: 18 amino acids. CDR1 is ENHRY, CDR2 SYGVKD, per germline. Here the CDR3 reads CATSAAGITALGANEQFF. CDR3 coding DNA: TGTGCCACCAGCGCCGCGGGAATTACGGCCTTGGGTGCTAATGAGCAGTTCTTC.

This CDR3 is CASSLGALQTQYF. CDR3 DNA sequence: TGTGCCAGCAGCTTAGGGGCCCTCCAGACCCAGTACTTC. The chain uses TRBV7-7 and TRBJ2-5, with D hard to call. Looked up from germline, CDR1 is SSHAT and CDR2 is FNYEAQ (reference sequence). V dropped 1 base and J dropped 6 bases, with 9 bases sitting between them. There are 13 residues in the CDR3.

The sample holds a few counts of this clonotype. The V call is TRBV20-1, the J call TRBJ1-3; no clear D. In germline, CDR1 is DFQATT, CDR2 SNEGSKA (reference sequence). This CDR3 region has 13 residues. With 6 bases removed from V and 0 bases from J, the gap between germline ends came to 9 bases. CDR3 DNA sequence: TGCAGTGCCCGAAAACCCTCTGGAAACACCATATATTTT. Its translation: CSARKPSGNTIYF.

This clonotype showed up many times. The V gene is TRBV4-3, the J gene TRBJ2-1, with 8 bases matching TRBD2. The CDR3 covers 20 residues. The V gene end was trimmed by 1 base and the J gene end by 0 bases; junction bases not matched to a gene: 14. The germline V gene encodes CDR1 LGHNA and CDR2 YSLEER. CDR3 DNA: TGCGCCAGCAGCCAAGGATTTACTAGCGGTCCAATAAGCTCCTACAATGAGCAGTTCTTC. Translating gives CASSQGFTSGPISSYNEQFF.

This clonotype was recorded only once. The chain carries TRBV4-1 and TRBJ2-1, with 10 nucleotides matching TRBD2. Germline-derived CDR1 and CDR2 are MGHRA and YSYEKL. The CDR3 spans 16 residues. V shed 0 bases, J shed 6 bases, and the junction held 5 bases outside the gene matches. The CDR3 sequence: CASSQDGSGRVNEQFF. CDR3 DNA sequence: TGCGCCAGCAGCCAAGATGGAAGCGGGAGGGTCAATGAGCAGTTCTTC.

This clonotype was observed a handful of times. The chain is built from TRBV27 and TRBJ1-2, with a possible D match to TRBD1 (6 bases). The CDR3 totals 16 residues. Trimming left V 6 bases short and J 8 bases short, with 25 bases between. Germline V lookup: CDR1 MNHEY, CDR2 SMNVEV (reference sequence). The CDR3 loop reads CASRKGRGAGETGYTF. CDR3 DNA sequence: TGTGCCAGCAGAAAGGGAAGGGGCGCAGGGGAAACAGGCTACACCTTC.

This clonotype was picked up a small number of times. The chain employs TRBV12-3 or TRBV12-4 and TRBJ2-3, with 10 bases that match TRBD2. This CDR3 contains 17 residues. J was trimmed by 4 bases and V by 3 bases; bases with no gene match: 10. As DNA, the CDR3 is TGTGCCAGCAGTTTCGGGCCTAGCGGGAGTATGTCAGATACGCAGTATTTT. Its protein is CASSFGPSGSMSDTQYF.

Ten or more counts support this clonotype. This sequence joins TRBV6-5 and TRBJ1-2, with a possible D match to TRBD1 (5 bases). Germline V gene sequence: CDR1 MNHEY, CDR2 SVGAGI. V lost 0 bases, J lost 4 bases, and 9 bases lay in between. CDR3 length: 14 residues. CDR3 DNA sequence: TGTGCCAGCAGTTACTCCGGGGCCGGCTATGGCTACACCTTC. It encodes CASSYSGAGYGYTF.

The V and J genes are TRBV12-3 or TRBV12-4 and TRBJ2-7, with D tentatively TRBD1 (6 bases). The CDR3 covers 15 residues. The V gene lost 4 bases and the J gene lost 2 bases, with 15 bases spanning the gap. The CDR3 DNA is TGTGCCAGCAGTTCGAACAGGGTGGGGACCTACGAGCAGTACTTC. Protein product: CASSSNRVGTYEQYF.

J is TRBJ2-1 and V is TRBV29-1; tentative D call: TRBD2 (6 bases). CDR1 and CDR2 from the germline V gene are SQVTM and ANQGSEA. V lost 4 bases and J 7 bases, leaving 14 bases between the germline ends. The CDR3 has 13 residues. The CDR3 sequence is CSVAGVRVNEQFF. CDR3 nucleotide sequence: TGCAGCGTTGCGGGGGTGAGGGTAAATGAGCAGTTCTTC.

This clonotype has more than one count but fewer than ten. The CDR3 here is CASSLGFRNTEAFF. CDR3 coding DNA: TGTGCCAGCAGCTTAGGTTTCCGGAACACTGAAGCTTTCTTT. The gene calls are TRBV7-6 and TRBJ1-1; D gene ambiguous. Per the germline V gene, CDR1 is SGHVS and CDR2 is FNYEAQ. Trimming pared 1 base from V and 1 base from J, leaving 7 bases between. The CDR3 length is 14 residues.

The chain links TRBV7-6 to TRBJ2-5; D might be TRBD1 (6 bases). Trimming left V 6 bases short and J 2 bases short, with 16 bases between. Per germline, CDR1 SGHVS and CDR2 FNYEAQ. CDR3 size: 15 residues. In nucleotides, the CDR3 is TGTGCCAGCAGGATGGACAGTCTTAATCAAGAGACCCAGTACTTC. It codes for CASRMDSLNQETQYF.

The chain carries TRBV12-3 or TRBV12-4 and TRBJ2-3; D might be TRBD2 (6 bases). Trimming left V 1 base short and J 5 bases short, with 16 bases between. The CDR3 runs to 16 residues. CDR3 residues: CASSLGAGSLQDTQYF. In DNA, the CDR3 is TGTGCCAGCAGTTTAGGGGCGGGATCCTTACAAGATACGCAGTATTTT.

This clonotype occurred a few times. The V and J genes are TRBV5-1 and TRBJ2-3; D not resolved. The CDR3 loop spans 13 amino acids. CDR1 and CDR2 (germline): SGHRS, YFSETQ. V was cut by 4 bases and J by 6 bases, with 12 bases left in between. Here the CDR3 DNA reads TGCGCCAGCAGCCAACAGAGCGCGGATACGCAGTATTTT. Its translation is CASSQQSADTQYF. Full variable domain (remainder filled in from reference TRBV5-1 and TRBJ2-3): KAGVTQTPRYLIKTRGQQVTLSCSPISGHRSVSWYQQTPGQGLQFLFEYFSETQRNKGNFPGRFSGRQFSNSRSEMNVSTLELGDSALYLCASSQQSADTQYFGPGTRLTVL.

This clonotype appeared a few times. The chain carries TRBV12-3 or TRBV12-4 and TRBJ2-1; D perhaps matches TRBD2 (6 bases). This CDR3 has 15 amino acids. Deletions cut 2 bases from V and 9 bases from J, with 17 bases between. In nucleotides, the CDR3 is TGTGCCAGCAGTTTACGACTCGGGAGTAACGGTGAGCAGTTCTTC. Translated, it gives CASSLRLGSNGEQFF.

This clonotype was counted only a few times. CDR3 amino acids: CSALPPGDTQYF. Written as DNA, the CDR3 is TGCAGTGCTCTCCCGCCCGGGGATACGCAGTATTTT. The chain joins TRBV20-1 to TRBJ2-3; D remains ambiguous. Germline V gene lookup returns CDR1 DFQATT and CDR2 SNEGSKA (reference sequence). The CDR3 is made up of 12 amino acids. The ends were cut back, 5 bases at V and 6 bases at J, with 12 bases in the middle.

V is TRBV7-9 and J is TRBJ1-1; D call uncertain. Trimming took 9 bases from V and 0 from J, leaving 20 bases between them. Germline V CDR1 and CDR2: SEHNR, FQNEAQ (reference sequence). The CDR3 runs to 16 residues. CDR3 amino acids: CASGRGVGFMNTEAFF. CDR3 coding DNA: TGTGCCAGTGGACGCGGCGTGGGATTCATGAACACTGAAGCTTTCTTT.

This clonotype turned up a few times. The rearrangement joins TRBV12-5 to TRBJ2-1, with D uncertain. V gave up 6 bases and J gave up 6 bases, with 12 bases separating them. This CDR3 is 13 amino acids long. CDR1 LGHNT and CDR2 FRNRAP come from the germline V gene. CDR3 in amino acids: CASGPTEGNEQFF. CDR3 sequence (DNA): TGTGCTAGTGGACCAACAGAAGGCAATGAGCAGTTCTTC.

The chain joins TRBV12-5 to TRBJ2-1; TRBD2 agrees at 9 bases. The ends lost 6 bases at V and 6 bases at J; junction bases unmatched: 6. Germline CDR1 LGHNT, CDR2 FRNRAP. The CDR3 is 14 amino acids. The CDR3 loop reads CASGLSGGSNEQFF. In DNA, the CDR3 is TGTGCTAGTGGCCTCAGCGGGGGGAGCAATGAGCAGTTCTTC.

CDR3 residues: CASSPITDSAGANVLTF. CDR3 nucleotide sequence: TGTGCCAGCTCACCTATTACCGACAGCGCTGGGGCCAACGTCCTGACTTTC. This chain links TRBV18 with TRBJ2-6, with D perhaps matching TRBD1 (5 bases). The germline V and J ends were trimmed by 3 bases and 2 bases, with 14 bases remaining between them. Germline-derived CDR1 and CDR2 are KGHSH and LQKENI. The CDR3 spans 17 residues.

This clonotype showed up many times. This chain links TRBV7-9 with TRBJ2-7; D is unresolved. The CDR3 is 12 residues long. Germline V CDR1 and CDR2: SEHNR, FQNEAQ (reference sequence). Trimming cost V 6 bases and J 6 bases, with 12 bases left between them. This CDR3 reads CASSLTSREQYF. In nucleotides, the CDR3 is TGTGCCAGCAGTTTAACGTCGCGCGAGCAGTACTTC.

This clonotype was seen many times. J is TRBJ1-1 and V is TRBV6-1; 8 bases map to TRBD1. This CDR3 has 14 residues. Germline CDR1 is MNHNS and CDR2 is SASEGT. V lost 6 bases and J lost 1; bases outside the gene matches: 4. The CDR3 spells CASRRGQGNTEAFF. In DNA, the CDR3 is TGTGCCAGCAGGCGTGGACAGGGGAACACTGAAGCTTTCTTT.

V usage is TRBV24-1 and J usage is TRBJ2-1; 9 nucleotides agree with TRBD2. Germline CDR1 reads KGHDR; CDR2 reads SFDVKD. This CDR3 spans 13 amino acids. J gave up 7 bases and V 9 bases, and 6 bases lay outside the gene matches. CDR3 sequence: CATSLAGTNEQFF. The CDR3 DNA reads TGTGCCACCTCGCTAGCGGGGACGAATGAGCAGTTCTTC.

This clonotype was seen more than once but under ten times. This sequence joins TRBV5-1 and TRBJ2-3, with a possible D match to TRBD2 (5 bases). Trimming pared 1 base from V and 6 bases from J, leaving 21 bases between. Germline CDR1 reads SGHRS; CDR2 reads YFSETQ. CDR3 length: 17 amino acids. The CDR3 nucleotides read TGCGCCAGCAGCTTGAGCGGACCAATAATAGCCAGGGATACGCAGTATTTT. Its translation: CASSLSGPIIARDTQYF.